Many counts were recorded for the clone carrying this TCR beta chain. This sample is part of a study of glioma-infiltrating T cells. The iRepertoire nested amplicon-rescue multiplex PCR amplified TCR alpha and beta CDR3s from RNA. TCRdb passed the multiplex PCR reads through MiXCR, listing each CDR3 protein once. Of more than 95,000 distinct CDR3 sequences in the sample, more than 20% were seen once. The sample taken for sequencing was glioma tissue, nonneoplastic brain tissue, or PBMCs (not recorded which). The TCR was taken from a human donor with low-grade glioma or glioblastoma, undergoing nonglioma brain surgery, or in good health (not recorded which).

This CDR3 reads CASSLGAARTIYF. CDR3 in DNA: TGTGCCAGCAGCTTAGGTGCGGCCAGAACCATATATTTT. The gene calls are TRBV7-6 and TRBJ1-3; D not certain. Trimming removed 1 base from V and 10 bases from J, with 11 bases in between. The CDR3 covers 13 residues. Germline V gene data show CDR1 as SGHVS and CDR2 as FNYEAQ.